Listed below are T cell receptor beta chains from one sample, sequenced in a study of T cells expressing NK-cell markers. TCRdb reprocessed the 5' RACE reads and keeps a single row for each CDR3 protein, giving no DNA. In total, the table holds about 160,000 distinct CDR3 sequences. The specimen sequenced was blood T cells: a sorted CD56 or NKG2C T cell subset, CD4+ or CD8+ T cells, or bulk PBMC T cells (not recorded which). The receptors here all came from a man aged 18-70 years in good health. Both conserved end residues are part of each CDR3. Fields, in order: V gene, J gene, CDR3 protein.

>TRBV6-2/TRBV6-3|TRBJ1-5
CASCSGTAFNQPQHF
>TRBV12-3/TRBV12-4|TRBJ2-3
CASSQDRGLTDTQYF
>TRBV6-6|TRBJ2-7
CASSWTGYEQYF
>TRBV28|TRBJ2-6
CASSYSGTGLYRESGANVLTF
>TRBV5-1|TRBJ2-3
CASSWSGGSTDTQYF
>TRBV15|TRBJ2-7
CATRARGRNEQYF
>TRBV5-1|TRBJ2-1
CASSLETSGGPSSYNEQFF
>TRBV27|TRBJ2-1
CASSFTNYNEQFF
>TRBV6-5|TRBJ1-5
CASSSPTHDSNQPQHF
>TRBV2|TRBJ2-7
CARGDSSYEQYF
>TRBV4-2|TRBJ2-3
CASSQDYMASGTDTQYF
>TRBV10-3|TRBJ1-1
CAISESAVNTEAFF
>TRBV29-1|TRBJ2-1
CSVEDASVRHNEQFF
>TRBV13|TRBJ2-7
CASSSTGVRSYEQYF
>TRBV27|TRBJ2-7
CASSLRTAGGTTYEQYF
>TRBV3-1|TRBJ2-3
CASSQDNASPDTDTQYF
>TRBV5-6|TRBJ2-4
CASSLVAEDLLAKNIQYF
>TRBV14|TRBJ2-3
CASSLGGSLPTDTQYF
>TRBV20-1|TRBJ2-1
CSAVFSGGQFF
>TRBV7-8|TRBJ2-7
CASSSLALSYEQYF
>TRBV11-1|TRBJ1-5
CASSLGDSPNQPQHF
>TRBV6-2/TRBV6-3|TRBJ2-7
CASSYSGGRDEQYF
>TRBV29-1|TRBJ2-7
CSILQGSGDEQYF
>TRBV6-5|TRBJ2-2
CASSYRTGYGFPNTGELFF
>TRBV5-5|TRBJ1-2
CASSLEAFGPYYGYTF
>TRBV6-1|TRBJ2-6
CASSEFGLSGANVLTF
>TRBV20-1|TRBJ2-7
CSARDPLATSYEQYF
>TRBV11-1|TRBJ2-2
CASSVDSRVTAGELFF
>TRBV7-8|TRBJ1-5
CASSYGQGKDSNQPQHF
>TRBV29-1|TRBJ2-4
CSVGQGGRGGVKNIQYF
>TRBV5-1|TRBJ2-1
CASSLAGWETSDHNEQFF
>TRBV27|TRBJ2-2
CASSWTHNSGELFF
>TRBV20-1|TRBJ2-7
CSADRAENYEQYF
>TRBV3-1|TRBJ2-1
CASSQGAAVRDEQFF
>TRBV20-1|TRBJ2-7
CSARAVGAGTPYEQYF
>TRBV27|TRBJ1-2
CASTPSLGNYGYTF
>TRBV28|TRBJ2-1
CASSLRLAGGLNEQFF
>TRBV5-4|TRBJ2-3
CASSLVFYPAGGSDTQYF
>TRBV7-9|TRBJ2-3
CAREEFDYSTDTQYF
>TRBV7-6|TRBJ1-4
CASSLQGPNEKLFF
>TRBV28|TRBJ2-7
CASSSGDRSYEQYF
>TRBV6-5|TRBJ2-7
CASSYSGTKPYEQYF
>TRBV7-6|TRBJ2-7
CASSRHPGQGGEQYF
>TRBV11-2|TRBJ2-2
CASSLVALSGGAFVGELFF
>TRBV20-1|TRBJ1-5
CSASGGRRNQPQHF
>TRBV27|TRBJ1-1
CASSAIGGNTEAFF
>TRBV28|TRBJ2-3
CASSLAGFRSTDTQYF
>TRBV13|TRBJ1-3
CASSLGANEASGNTIYF
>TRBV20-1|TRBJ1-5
CSAREGGWNNQPQHF